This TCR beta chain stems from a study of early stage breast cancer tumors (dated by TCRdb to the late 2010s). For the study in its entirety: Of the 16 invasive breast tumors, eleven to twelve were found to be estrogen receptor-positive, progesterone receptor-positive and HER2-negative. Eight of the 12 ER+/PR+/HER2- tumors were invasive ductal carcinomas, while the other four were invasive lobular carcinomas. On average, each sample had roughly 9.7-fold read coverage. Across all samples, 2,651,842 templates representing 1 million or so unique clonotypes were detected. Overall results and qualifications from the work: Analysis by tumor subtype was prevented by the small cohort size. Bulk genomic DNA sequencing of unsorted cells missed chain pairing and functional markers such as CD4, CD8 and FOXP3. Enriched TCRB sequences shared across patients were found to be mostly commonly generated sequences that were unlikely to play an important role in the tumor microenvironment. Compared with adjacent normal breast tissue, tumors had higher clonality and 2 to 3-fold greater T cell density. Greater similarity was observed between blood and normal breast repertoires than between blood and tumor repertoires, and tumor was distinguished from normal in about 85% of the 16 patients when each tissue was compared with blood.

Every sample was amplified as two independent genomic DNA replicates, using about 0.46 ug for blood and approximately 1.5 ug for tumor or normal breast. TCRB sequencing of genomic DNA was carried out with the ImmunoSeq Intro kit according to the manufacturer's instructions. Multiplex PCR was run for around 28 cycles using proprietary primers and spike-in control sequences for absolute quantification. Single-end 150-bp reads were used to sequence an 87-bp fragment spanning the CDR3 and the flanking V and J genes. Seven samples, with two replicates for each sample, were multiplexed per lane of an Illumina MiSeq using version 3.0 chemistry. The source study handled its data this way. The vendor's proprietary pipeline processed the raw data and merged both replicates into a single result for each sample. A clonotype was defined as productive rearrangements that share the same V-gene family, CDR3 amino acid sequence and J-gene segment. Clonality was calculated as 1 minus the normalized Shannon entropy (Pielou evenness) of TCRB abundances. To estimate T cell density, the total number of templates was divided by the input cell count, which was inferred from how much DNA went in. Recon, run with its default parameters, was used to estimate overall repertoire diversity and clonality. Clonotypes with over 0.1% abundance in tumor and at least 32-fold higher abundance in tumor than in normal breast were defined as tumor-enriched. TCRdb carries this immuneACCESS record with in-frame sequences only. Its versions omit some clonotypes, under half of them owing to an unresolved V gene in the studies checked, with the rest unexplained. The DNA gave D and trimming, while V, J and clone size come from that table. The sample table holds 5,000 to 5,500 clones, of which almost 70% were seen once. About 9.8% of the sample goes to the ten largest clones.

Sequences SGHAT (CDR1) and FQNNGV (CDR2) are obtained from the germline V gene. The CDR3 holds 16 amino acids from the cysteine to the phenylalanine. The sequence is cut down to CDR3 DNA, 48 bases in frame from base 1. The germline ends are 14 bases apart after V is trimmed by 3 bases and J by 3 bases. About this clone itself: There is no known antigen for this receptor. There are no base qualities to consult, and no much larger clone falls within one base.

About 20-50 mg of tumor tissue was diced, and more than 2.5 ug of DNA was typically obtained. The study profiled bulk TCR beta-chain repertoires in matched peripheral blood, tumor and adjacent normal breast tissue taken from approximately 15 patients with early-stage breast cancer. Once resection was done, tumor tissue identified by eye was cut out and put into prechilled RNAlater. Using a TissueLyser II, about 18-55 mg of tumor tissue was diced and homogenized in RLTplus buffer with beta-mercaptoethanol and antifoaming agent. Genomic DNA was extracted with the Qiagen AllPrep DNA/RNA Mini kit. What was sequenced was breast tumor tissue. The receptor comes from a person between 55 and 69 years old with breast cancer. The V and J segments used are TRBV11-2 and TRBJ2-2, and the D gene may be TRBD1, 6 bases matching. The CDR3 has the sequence CASSLRQGRDTGELFF. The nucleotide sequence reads TGTGCCAGCAGCTTGAGGCAGGGGCGAGACACCGGGGAGCTGTTTTTT.